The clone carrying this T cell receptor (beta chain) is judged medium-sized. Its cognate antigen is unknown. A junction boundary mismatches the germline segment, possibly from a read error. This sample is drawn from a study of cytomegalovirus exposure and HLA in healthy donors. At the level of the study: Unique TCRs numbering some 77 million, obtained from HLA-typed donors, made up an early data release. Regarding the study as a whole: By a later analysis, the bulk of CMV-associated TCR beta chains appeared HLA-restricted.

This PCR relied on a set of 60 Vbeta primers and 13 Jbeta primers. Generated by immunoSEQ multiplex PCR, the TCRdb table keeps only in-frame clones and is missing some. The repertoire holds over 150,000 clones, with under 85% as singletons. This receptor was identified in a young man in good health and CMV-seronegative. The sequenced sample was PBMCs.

CDR3 nucleotide sequence: TGTGCTAGCAGCCCCTCCACTAGCGGGGGGGACAATGAGCAGTTCTTC. Translated, it gives CASSPSTSGGDNEQFF. This chain joins TRBV7-7 and TRBJ2-1, with 13 bases fitting TRBD2. The CDR3 covers 16 residues. Germline lookup yields CDR1 SSHAT and CDR2 FNYEAQ (reference sequence). Together with reference TRBV7-7 and TRBJ2-1, the CDR3 gives the full variable domain: GAGVSQSPRYKVTKRGQDVTLRCDPISSHATLYWYQQALGQGPEFLTYFNYEAQPDKSGLPSDRFSAERPEGSISTLTIQRTEQRDSAMYRCASSPSTSGGDNEQFFGPGTRLTVL.